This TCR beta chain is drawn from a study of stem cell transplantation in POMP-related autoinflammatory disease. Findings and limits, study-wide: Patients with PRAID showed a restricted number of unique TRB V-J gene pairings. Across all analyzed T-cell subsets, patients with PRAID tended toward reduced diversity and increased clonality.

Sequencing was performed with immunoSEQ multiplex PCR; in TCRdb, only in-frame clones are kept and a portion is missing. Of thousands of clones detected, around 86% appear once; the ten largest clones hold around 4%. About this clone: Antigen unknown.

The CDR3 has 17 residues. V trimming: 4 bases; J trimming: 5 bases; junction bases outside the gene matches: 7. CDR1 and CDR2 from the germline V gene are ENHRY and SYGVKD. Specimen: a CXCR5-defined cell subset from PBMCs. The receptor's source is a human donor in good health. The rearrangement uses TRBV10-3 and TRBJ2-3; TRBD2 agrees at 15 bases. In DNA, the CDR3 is TGTGCCATCAGTGGGAGGACTAGCGGGGGGGCTGAAGATACGCAGTATTTT. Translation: CAISGRTSGGAEDTQYF.